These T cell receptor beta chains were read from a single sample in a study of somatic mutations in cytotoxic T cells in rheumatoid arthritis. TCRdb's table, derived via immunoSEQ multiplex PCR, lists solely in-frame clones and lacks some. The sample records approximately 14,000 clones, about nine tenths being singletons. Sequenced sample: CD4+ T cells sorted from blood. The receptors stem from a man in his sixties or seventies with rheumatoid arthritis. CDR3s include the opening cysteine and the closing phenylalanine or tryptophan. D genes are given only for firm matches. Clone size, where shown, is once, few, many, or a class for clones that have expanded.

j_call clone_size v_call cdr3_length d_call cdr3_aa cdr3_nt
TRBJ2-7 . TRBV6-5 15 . CASSYSLGGAYEQYF TGTGCCAGCAGTTACTCCTTGGGGGGAGCCTACGAGCAGTACTTC
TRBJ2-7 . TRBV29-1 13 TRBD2 CSASREGEGEQYF TGCAGCGCCTCCCGGGAGGGGGAGGGAGAGCAGTACTTC
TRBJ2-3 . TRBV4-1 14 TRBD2 CAPSGSPGPDTQYF TGCGCCCCCAGCGGGAGTCCCGGGCCAGATACGCAGTATTTT
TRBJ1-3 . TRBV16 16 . CASSQTGRPSGNTIYF TGTGCCAGCAGCCAAACAGGTCGGCCCTCTGGAAACACCATATATTTT
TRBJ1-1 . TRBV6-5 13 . CASSYYKDTEAFF TGTGCCAGCAGTTACTACAAAGACACTGAAGCTTTCTTT
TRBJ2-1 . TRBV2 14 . CASSRDMGYNEQFF TGTGCCAGCAGCCGGGACATGGGGTACAATGAGCAGTTCTTC
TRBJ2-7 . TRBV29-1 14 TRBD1 CSVAAGTGSYEQYF TGCAGCGTAGCCGCCGGGACAGGTTCCTACGAGCAGTACTTC
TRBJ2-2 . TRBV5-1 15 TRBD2 CASSVGLATTGELFF TGCGCCAGCAGCGTTGGACTAGCGACCACCGGGGAGCTGTTTTTT
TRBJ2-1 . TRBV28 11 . CASTQEGHRFF TGTGCCAGCACCCAGGAGGGGCATCGGTTCTTC
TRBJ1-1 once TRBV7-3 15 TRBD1 CASSPYGQGDTEAFF TGTGCCAGCAGCCCCTACGGACAGGGGGACACTGAAGCTTTCTTT
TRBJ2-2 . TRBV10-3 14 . CAISDRTITGELFF TGTGCCATCAGTGACCGGACAATTACCGGGGAGCTGTTTTTT
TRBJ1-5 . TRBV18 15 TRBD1 CASSPGTGAAQPQHF TGTGCCAGCTCACCCGGGACAGGGGCGGCTCAGCCCCAGCATTTT
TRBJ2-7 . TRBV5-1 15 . CASSPMGGASYEQYF TGCGCCAGCAGCCCGATGGGCGGGGCCTCCTACGAGCAGTACTTC
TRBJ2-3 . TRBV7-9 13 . CASSVAGRDTQYF TGTGCCAGCAGTGTTGCAGGGCGGGATACGCAGTATTTT
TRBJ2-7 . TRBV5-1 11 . CASSDTYEQYF TGCGCCAGCAGCGACACCTACGAGCAGTACTTC
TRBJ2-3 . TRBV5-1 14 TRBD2 CASSSSGSGDTQYF TGCGCCAGCAGCTCTAGCGGGAGCGGAGATACGCAGTATTTT
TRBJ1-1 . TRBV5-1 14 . CASSLDPGFAEAFF TGCGCCAGCAGCTTGGACCCGGGGTTCGCTGAAGCTTTCTTT
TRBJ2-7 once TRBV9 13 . CASSVLISGEQYF TGTGCCAGCAGCGTCCTCATATCGGGCGAGCAGTACTTC
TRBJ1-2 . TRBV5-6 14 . CASNELGTPRGYTF TGTGCCAGCAACGAACTCGGGACACCTCGGGGCTACACCTTC
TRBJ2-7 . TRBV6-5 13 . CASRDSYRYEQYF TGTGCCAGCCGTGATAGCTATCGCTACGAGCAGTACTTC
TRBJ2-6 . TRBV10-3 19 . CAISEGAGGGFPGANVLTF TGTGCCATCAGTGAAGGAGCCGGAGGTGGTTTTCCTGGGGCCAACGTCCTGACTTTC
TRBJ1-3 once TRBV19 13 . CASSPGNGNTIYF TGTGCCAGTAGTCCAGGGAATGGAAACACCATATATTTT
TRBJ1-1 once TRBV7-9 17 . CASSPDSFAFMNTEAFF TGTGCCAGCAGCCCCGACTCGTTCGCGTTCATGAACACTGAAGCTTTCTTT
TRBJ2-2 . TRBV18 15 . CASSLTAGITGELFF TGTGCCAGCTCCCTAACGGCGGGGATCACCGGGGAGCTGTTTTTT
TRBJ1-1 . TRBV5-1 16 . CASSLAPGAGVTEAFF TGCGCCAGCAGCTTGGCCCCAGGCGCAGGGGTTACTGAAGCTTTCTTT
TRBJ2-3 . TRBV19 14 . CASSWARETDTQYF TGTGCCAGTAGTTGGGCGCGGGAAACAGATACGCAGTATTTT
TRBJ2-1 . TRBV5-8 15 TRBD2 CASSHSGSSYNEQFF TGTGCCAGCAGCCATAGCGGGAGTTCTTACAATGAGCAGTTCTTC
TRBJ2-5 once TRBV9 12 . CASSRGQETQYF TGTGCCAGCAGTCGCGGACAAGAGACCCAGTACTTC
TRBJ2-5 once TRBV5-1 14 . CASSHRTVQETQYF TGCGCCAGCAGCCACAGGACAGTTCAAGAGACCCAGTACTTC
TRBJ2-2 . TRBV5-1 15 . CASSLGDRITGELFF TGCGCCAGCAGCTTGGGTGACAGGATTACCGGGGAGCTGTTTTTT
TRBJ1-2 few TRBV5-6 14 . CASSSRNVYYGYTF TGTGCCAGCAGCTCCAGGAATGTCTACTATGGCTACACCTTC
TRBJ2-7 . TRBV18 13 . CASSPVRSGEQYF TGTGCCAGCTCACCAGTCAGATCCGGGGAGCAGTACTTC
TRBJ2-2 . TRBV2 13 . CASSETATGELFF TGTGCCAGCAGTGAAACAGCCACCGGGGAGCTGTTTTTT
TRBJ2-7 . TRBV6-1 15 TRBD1 CASSAGQGFSYEQYF TGTGCCAGCAGCGCGGGACAGGGCTTCTCCTACGAGCAGTACTTC
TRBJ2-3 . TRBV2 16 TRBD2 CASSEEGLAGGRAQYF TGTGCCAGCAGTGAAGAAGGGCTAGCGGGAGGTCGGGCGCAGTATTTT
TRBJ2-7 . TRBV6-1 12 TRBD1 CASSRDRGEQYF TGTGCCAGCAGTCGCGACAGGGGCGAGCAGTACTTC
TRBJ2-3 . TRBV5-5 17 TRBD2 CASSFGPGLAGSDTQYF TGTGCCAGCAGCTTTGGCCCGGGACTAGCGGGATCAGATACGCAGTATTTT
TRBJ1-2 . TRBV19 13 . CASSITWRSGYTF TGTGCCAGTAGTATAACGTGGAGGAGTGGCTACACCTTC
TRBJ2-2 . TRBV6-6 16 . CASSYEGVGNTGELFF TGTGCCAGCAGTTACGAGGGGGTGGGAAACACCGGGGAGCTGTTTTTT
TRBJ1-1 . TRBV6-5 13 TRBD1 CASRPSDRGSAFF TGTGCCAGCAGACCCTCAGACAGGGGTTCGGCTTTCTTT
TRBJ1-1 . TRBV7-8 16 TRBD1 CASSLVGRGPDTEAFF TGTGCCAGCAGCTTAGTTGGCAGGGGGCCTGACACTGAAGCTTTCTTT